This T cell receptor beta chain was recovered during a study of cytomegalovirus exposure and HLA in healthy donors. The table came from immunoSEQ multiplex PCR; TCRdb's copy has only in-frame clones and leaves some out. The data contain approximately 220,000 clones, about 89% of them singletons. Germline V gives CDR1 LGHNA, CDR2 YNFKEQ. The CDR3 has 22 residues. V lost 0 bases and J lost 0; bases outside the gene matches: 21. The specimen sequenced was PBMCs. This chain links TRBV4-2 with TRBJ2-7, with TRBD2 identical over 9 bases. The clonotype originates from a woman aged 18-29 years in good health and CMV-seronegative. The CDR3 reads CASSQDLGSGRTITGYSYEQYF. CDR3 DNA: TGTGCCAGCAGCCAAGATCTCGGGAGCGGGAGGACTATAACGGGGTACTCCTACGAGCAGTACTTC.